This T cell receptor beta chain originates from a study of shared clonotypes between healthy human individuals. Notes on the study in general: Sharing across four donors was highest in naive CD4 (around 5%) and lowest in memory CD8 (around 0.4%). Rarefaction analysis demonstrated incomplete sorted-subset sequencing notwithstanding large depth.

Points on this clone: The antigen is unknown.

Each sample came from a Caucasian adult donor living in Nashville, Tennessee. CD4+ cells yielded CD45RA+ naive and CD45RA-negative memory subsets. Using immunoSEQ multiplex PCR, the repertoire was profiled, and TCRdb retains in-frame clones only, with some absent. In the table there are roughly 1,600,000 clones, approximately 98.5% of which are singletons. Sequencing was carried out using naive CD4+ T cells sorted from blood. Regarding subset: CD45RA+ positively selected. This clonotype originated in a man between 25 and 39 years old in good health.

CDR3 nucleotide sequence: TGTGCCAGCTCACCGGAGGTTACAGGAAACACCATATATTTT. Amino acid sequence: CASSPEVTGNTIYF. The chain recombines TRBV18 with TRBJ1-3; D ambiguous. Trimming took off 3 bases at V and 4 bases at J, with 10 bases between the two ends. The germline V gene has CDR1 KGHSH and CDR2 LQKENI. This CDR3 is 14 amino acids long.